A single T cell receptor (beta chain) is shown here with its context. The target antigen is unknown. This sample is drawn from a study of T cell repertoires in cytomegalovirus infection. Each CDR3 protein gets one entry after TCRdb re-called the reads with MiXCR. The table shows 40,000 to 60,000 distinct CDR3 sequences, with 20% to 25% occurring only once. Overall study findings and caveats: Identification of carriers of CMV plus the relevant HLA was achieved through cumulative public TCR beta family frequency.

The V and J ends lost 2 bases and 5 bases, in that order; junction bases with no gene match: 9. Germline CDR1 and CDR2: SGHTA and FQGNSA. The CDR3 has 15 residues. This chain links TRBV7-2 with TRBJ2-7; 7 bases align to TRBD2. This receptor was identified in a human donor in good health (CMV status not recorded). Some clones in this sample may be carry-over from other donors' samples. The sample in question was CD8+ T cells from cultured PBMCs, obtained from culture after CMV antigen stimulation. CDR3 DNA sequence: TGTGCCAGCAGCTTATTAGGCGGGAGTAACGACGAGCAGTACTTC. This sequence encodes CASSLLGGSNDEQYF.